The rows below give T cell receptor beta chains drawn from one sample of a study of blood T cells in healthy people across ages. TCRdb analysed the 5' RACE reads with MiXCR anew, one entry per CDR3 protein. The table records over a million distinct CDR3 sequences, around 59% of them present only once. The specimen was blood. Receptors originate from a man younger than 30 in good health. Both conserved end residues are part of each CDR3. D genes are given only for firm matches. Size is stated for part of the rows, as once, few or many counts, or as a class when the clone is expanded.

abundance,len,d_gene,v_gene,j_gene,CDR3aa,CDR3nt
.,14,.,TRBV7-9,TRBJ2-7,CASSLVQGGIEQYF,TGTGCCAGCAGCTTAGTGCAGGGGGGGATCGAGCAGTACTTC
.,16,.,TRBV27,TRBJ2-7,CASSPVLVQSPPEQYF,TGTGCCAGCAGCCCCGTCCTTGTCCAAAGTCCGCCCGAGCAGTACTTC
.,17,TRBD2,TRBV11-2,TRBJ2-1,CASSPPPTQAGAHEQFF,TGTGCCAGCAGCCCGCCCCCAACCCAGGCGGGAGCGCATGAGCAGTTCTTC
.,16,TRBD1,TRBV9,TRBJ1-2,CASSTHQGQGGNGYTF,TGTGCCAGCAGCACACACCAAGGACAGGGCGGTAATGGCTACACCTTC
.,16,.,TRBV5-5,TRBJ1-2,CASSFNGDSTNYGYTF,TGTGCCAGCAGCTTTAATGGGGACTCAACTAACTATGGCTACACCTTC
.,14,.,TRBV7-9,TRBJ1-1,CASSLAPPGGRAFF,TGTGCCAGCAGCTTAGCCCCCCCGGGCGGGCGAGCTTTCTTT
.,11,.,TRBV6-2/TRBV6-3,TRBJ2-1,CASSYDYEQFF,TGTGCCAGCAGTTACGACTATGAGCAGTTCTTC
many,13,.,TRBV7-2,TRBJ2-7,CASSLDRAYEQYF,TGTGCCAGCTCACTTGACCGTGCCTACGAGCAGTACTTC
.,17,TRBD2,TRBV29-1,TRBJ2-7,CSVEDPGKAGVSYEQYF,TGCAGCGTTGAAGATCCGGGAAAGGCGGGGGTGTCCTACGAGCAGTACTTC
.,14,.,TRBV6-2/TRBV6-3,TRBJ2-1,CASSYSAVPGEQFF,TGTGCCAGCAGTTACTCAGCGGTCCCCGGGGAGCAGTTCTTC
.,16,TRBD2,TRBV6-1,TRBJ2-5,CASSEAQGSGGNEQYF,TGTGCCAGCAGTGAAGCGCAGGGTAGCGGGGGCAATGAGCAGTACTTC
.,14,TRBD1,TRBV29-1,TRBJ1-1,CSVERTGTGTEAFF,TGCAGCGTTGAACGTACCGGGACAGGGACTGAAGCTTTCTTT
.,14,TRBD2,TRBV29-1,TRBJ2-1,CSVGTSGGNNEQFF,TGCAGCGTTGGGACTAGCGGGGGGAACAATGAGCAGTTCTTC
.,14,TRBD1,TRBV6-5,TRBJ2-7,CASNPGTGTYEQYF,TGTGCCAGCAATCCCGGGACAGGTACCTACGAGCAGTACTTC
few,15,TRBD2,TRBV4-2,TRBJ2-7,CASSARLAGVYEQYF,TGTGCCAGCAGCGCCCGACTAGCGGGGGTCTACGAGCAGTACTTC
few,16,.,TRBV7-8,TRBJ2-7,CASSPASVLGSYEQYF,TGTGCCAGCAGCCCCGCCTCGGTGTTGGGCTCCTACGAGCAGTACTTC
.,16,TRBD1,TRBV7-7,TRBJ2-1,CASSPGTGKVGNEQFF,TGTGCTAGCAGCCCCGGGACAGGGAAGGTTGGCAATGAGCAGTTCTTC
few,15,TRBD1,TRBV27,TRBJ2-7,CASSLSSTGTREQYF,TGTGCCAGCAGTTTATCGTCGACAGGGACACGCGAGCAGTACTTC
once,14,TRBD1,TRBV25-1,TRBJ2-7,CAGSERDRGYEQYF,TGTGCCGGCAGTGAACGGGACAGGGGCTACGAGCAGTACTTC
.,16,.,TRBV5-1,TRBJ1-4,CASSLAGVSNNEKLFF,TGCGCCAGCAGCTTGGCAGGGGTCAGCAATAATGAAAAACTGTTTTTT
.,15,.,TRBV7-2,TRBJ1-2,CASSLLRVANYRYTF,TGTGCCAGCAGCTTACTTCGGGTAGCTAACTATCGCTACACCTTC
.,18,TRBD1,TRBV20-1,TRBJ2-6,CSARTPRDRGAGANVLTF,TGCAGTGCTAGGACCCCCCGGGACAGGGGTGCTGGGGCCAACGTCCTGACTTTC
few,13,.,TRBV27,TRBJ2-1,CASSTLGAAEQFF,TGTGCCAGCAGTACTCTCGGGGCAGCCGAGCAGTTCTTC
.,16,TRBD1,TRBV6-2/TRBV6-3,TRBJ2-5,CASSLTSTGEQETQYF,TGTGCCAGCAGTCTAACTTCGACAGGGGAGCAAGAGACCCAGTACTTC
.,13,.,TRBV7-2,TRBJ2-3,CASSALPTDTQYF,TGTGCCAGCAGCGCCCTCCCCACAGATACGCAGTATTTT
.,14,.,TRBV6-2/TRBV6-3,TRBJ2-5,CASSPRAGKETQYF,TGTGCCAGCAGTCCTCGAGCAGGGAAAGAGACCCAGTACTTC